Following are 31 T cell receptor beta chains from one sample sequenced in a study of T cells in Graves' hyperthyroidism and ophthalmopathy. From RNA transcripts, TCR beta CDR3 regions were amplified. An initial round of RT-PCR targeting the TCR CDR3 relied on the HTBI primer set. TCRdb re-analysed the multiplex PCR reads in MiXCR, keeping a single row per CDR3 protein. The profile shows around 600,000 distinct CDR3 sequences, 45% of them singletons. The sequenced sample was peripheral blood or thyroid tissue (not recorded which). Every receptor here comes from an adult man with Graves' disease, either hyperthyroidism or ophthalmopathy (not recorded which).

The rearrangement links TRBV29-1 to TRBJ1-6; D is perhaps TRBD1 (5 bases). This CDR3 has 13 amino acids. Germline CDR1 is SQVTM and CDR2 is ANQGSEA. The CDR3 sequence is CSIDWTSGSPLHF. CDR3 sequence (DNA): TGCAGTATTGATTGGACAAGTGGTTCACCCCTCCACTTT.

This chain uses TRBV19 with TRBJ1-5, with no clear D. Per the germline V gene, CDR1 is LNHDA and CDR2 is SQIVND (reference sequence). The CDR3 has 16 amino acids. The germline V and J ends were trimmed by 2 bases and 5 bases, with 16 bases remaining between them. In nucleotides, the CDR3 is TGTGCCAGTAGTATAATAGGCGTGGGAGCCGATCAGCCCCAGCATTTT. Encoded protein: CASSIIGVGADQPQHF. Variable domain in full (rest from reference TRBV19 and TRBJ1-5): DGGITQSPKYLFRKEGQNVTLSCEQNLNHDAMYWYRQDPGQGLRLIYYSQIVNDFQKGDIAEGYSVSREKKESFPLTVTSAQKNPTAFYLCASSIIGVGADQPQHFGDGTRLSIL.

For this clonotype: A much larger clone is a single base away; this may be a read error. The rearrangement uses TRBV7-6 and TRBJ1-2; D gene ambiguous. The CDR3 is made up of 12 amino acids. The germline V gene encodes CDR1 SGHVS and CDR2 FNYEAQ. Trimming removed 5 bases from V and 8 bases from J, with 12 bases in between. CDR3 residues: CASSPIGGGYTF. The CDR3 nucleotides are TGTGCCAGCAGCCCGATCGGAGGGGGCTACACCTTC.

Concerning this clonotype: A much larger clone lies one base from this, so it may be a read error. The V call is TRBV20-1, the J call TRBJ2-2, with D maybe TRBD1 (5 bases). The CDR3 runs to 13 residues. The V gene's germline CDR1 is DFQATT and CDR2 SNEGSKA (reference sequence). The CDR3: CRAPDNSAGELFF. CDR3 DNA: TGCAGAGCCCCGGACAACTCGGCCGGGGAGCTGTTTTTT.

The gene calls are TRBV20-1 and TRBJ2-7; TRBD1 agrees at 8 bases. The CDR3 has 20 amino acids. V was clipped by 1 base and J by 1 base; unmatched bases: 21. Germline lookup yields CDR1 DFQATT and CDR2 SNEGSKA (reference sequence). CDR3 region: CSARARQTGVEAVFSYEQYF. CDR3 nucleotide sequence: TGCAGTGCTAGAGCCCGCCAGACAGGGGTAGAAGCTGTTTTTTCCTACGAGCAGTACTTC.

This clonotype came up a few times. This chain connects TRBV2 to TRBJ1-1; 7 bases map to TRBD1. With 4 bases clipped from V and 12 bases from J, the junction kept 14 bases outside the gene matches. CDR1 and CDR2 (germline): SNHLY, FYNNEI. This CDR3 is built from 14 residues. For the CDR3, the DNA is TGTGCCAGCAGTGGACAGGGAAGGAAGTTTGAGTCTTTCTTT. Its translation: CASSGQGRKFESFF. Complete variable domain (other parts from reference TRBV2 and TRBJ1-1): EPEVTQTPSHQVTQMGQEVILRCVPISNHLYFYWYRQILGQKVEFLVSFYNNEISEKSEIFDDQFSVERPDGSNFTLKIRSTKLEDSAMYFCASSGQGRKFESFFGQGTRLTVV.

This clonotype was observed a single time. One end of the junction varies from germline; a read error may be responsible. The rearrangement uses TRBV12-3 or TRBV12-4 and TRBJ1-2; weak D call: TRBD1 (5 bases). This CDR3 has 13 amino acids. The CDR3 is CAISDAGNGGYTF. CDR3 nucleotides: TGTGCCATCAGTGATGCAGGGAACGGAGGCTACACCTTC.

The rearrangement joins TRBV20-1 to TRBJ2-5, with 11 bases aligning to TRBD2. V lost 3 bases to trimming and J lost 1 base; unmatched junction nucleotides: 7. The CDR3 covers 16 residues. Germline V lookup: CDR1 DFQATT, CDR2 SNEGSKA (reference sequence). The CDR3 region is CSASTLAGGPQETQYF. In nucleotides, the CDR3 is TGCAGTGCTAGTACCCTAGCGGGAGGACCCCAAGAGACCCAGTACTTC.

The chain couples TRBV7-9 to TRBJ2-7, with a tentative D call TRBD2 (6 bases). CDR3 length equals 14 residues. Trimming pared 5 bases from V and 7 bases from J, leaving 18 bases between. The germline CDR1 and CDR2 sequences are SEHNR and FQNEAQ (reference sequence). CDR3 coding DNA: TGTGCCAGCAGCCAAACGGGCGGGACCGGGGAGCAGTACTTC. Protein: CASSQTGGTGEQYF.

This clonotype was counted a few times. The rearrangement joins TRBV12-3 or TRBV12-4 to TRBJ1-2; possibly TRBD1 for D (5 bases). The CDR3 totals 14 residues. The ends were cut back, 5 bases at V and 8 bases at J, with 18 bases in the middle. In DNA, the CDR3 is TGTGCCAGCAGTCTCGGACTGCACTGGGGGGGCTACACCTTC. Translating it yields CASSLGLHWGGYTF.

This sequence joins TRBV7-9 and TRBJ1-3; possibly TRBD1 for D (5 bases). CDR3 size: 17 residues. Germline V gene sequence: CDR1 SEHNR, CDR2 FQNEAQ (reference sequence). V was cut by 6 bases and J by 0 bases, with 18 bases left in between. In nucleotides, the CDR3 is TGTGCCAGCAGTCCCACAGGACCTCACGTCTCTGGAAACACCATATATTTT. Encoded protein: CASSPTGPHVSGNTIYF.

This rearrangement joins TRBV25-1 to TRBJ1-2; perhaps TRBD1 as D (5 bases). CDR3 length equals 14 residues. Trimming left V 5 bases short and J 5 bases short, with 15 bases between. Germline V gene data show CDR1 as MGHDK and CDR2 as SYGVNS. The CDR3 region has the DNA TGTGCCAGCAGTAACATAGGGACCGCGTATGGCTACACCTTC. It translates to CASSNIGTAYGYTF.

On this clonotype: A clone one base away is much larger, so this may be a read error. The genes are TRBV7-2 and TRBJ1-1, with D unclear. This CDR3 is 18 amino acids long. Germline CDR1 reads SGHTA; CDR2 reads FQGNSA. V was shortened by 6 bases and J by 1 base, with 24 bases between the two germline ends. The CDR3 reads CASSHHANGAKGNTEAFF. The CDR3 region has the DNA TGTGCCAGCAGTCATCATGCCAATGGAGCAAAGGGGAACACTGAAGCTTTCTTT.

This clonotype was counted ten times or more. The rearrangement links TRBV10-3 to TRBJ2-5, with TRBD2 matching 12 bases. Germline trimming cut 0 bases from V and 2 bases from J; bases unmatched to any gene: 1. Germline V CDR1 and CDR2: ENHRY, SYGVKD. This CDR3 spans 16 amino acids. The CDR3 nucleotides are TGTGCCATCAGTGAGTCGCTAGCGGGAGGGCAAGAGACCCAGTACTTC. This gives the protein CAISESLAGGQETQYF.

The rearrangement joins TRBV20-1 to TRBJ2-7; 14 bases are shared with TRBD2. Losses at the gene ends were 1 base for V and 6 bases for J; bases not matched to a gene: 8. Germline V gives CDR1 DFQATT, CDR2 SNEGSKA (reference sequence). The CDR3 runs 16 residues. The CDR3 bases are TGCAGTGCTAGAGGGACTAGCGGGGGGACCGAGCGCGAGCAGTACTTC. Translated, it gives CSARGTSGGTEREQYF.

This sequence joins TRBV29-1 and TRBJ1-1; 7 bases align to TRBD1. The CDR3 extends over 13 amino acids. CDR1 is SQVTM, CDR2 ANQGSEA, per germline. V lost 8 bases and J lost 4; bases outside the gene matches: 10. The CDR3 loop is CSSLTGKATEAFF. CDR3 sequence (DNA): TGCAGCAGCTTGACAGGGAAGGCCACTGAAGCTTTCTTT.

In its sample, this clonotype was seen once. The V and J genes are TRBV20-1 and TRBJ1-4; 10 bases are a match to TRBD1. From germline, CDR1 is DFQATT and CDR2 SNEGSKA (reference sequence). The CDR3 is made up of 14 amino acids. The V and J ends lost 4 bases and 8 bases, in that order; junction bases with no gene match: 7. The CDR3: CSATGDRGSEKLFF. The CDR3 DNA sequence: TGCAGTGCTACCGGGGACAGGGGAAGCGAAAAACTGTTTTTT.

This chain connects TRBV6-5 to TRBJ1-5; TRBD1 matches 11 bases. After removal of 5 bases from V and 3 bases from J, the junction contained 3 bases not matched to a gene. The CDR3 has 15 residues. CDR1 is MNHEY and CDR2 is SVGAGI in the germline V gene. CDR3 amino acids: CASSRDRGYNQPQHF. The CDR3 nucleotides are TGTGCCAGCAGTCGGGACAGGGGGTACAATCAGCCCCAGCATTTT.

The chain carries TRBV29-1 and TRBJ1-1; D unresolved. V lost 8 bases, J lost 5 bases, and 15 bases lay in between. The germline gives CDR1 SQVTM, CDR2 ANQGSEA. The CDR3 is 12 amino acids. The CDR3 sequence is CSLVPPGTEAFF. The CDR3 DNA is TGCAGCTTAGTCCCTCCGGGGACTGAAGCTTTCTTT.

This clonotype was counted a single time. The J gene is TRBJ2-5, the V gene TRBV12-3 or TRBV12-4; D call uncertain. Trimming removed 6 bases from V and 2 bases from J, with 13 bases in between. CDR3 length: 14 amino acids. CDR3 bases: TGTGCCAGCAGCCAAGATGCCTGGCAAGAGACCCAGTACTTC. Amino acid sequence: CASSQDAWQETQYF.

This chain connects TRBV7-2 to TRBJ2-7; 8 bases line up with TRBD2. Germline CDR1 and CDR2: SGHTA and FQGNSA. The CDR3 loop spans 16 amino acids. The V segment lost 5 bases and the J segment 4 bases; nucleotides outside the gene matches: 13. The CDR3 DNA follows: TGTGCCAGCAGCCAAGAGGCGAGCGGGAGTTCGTACGAGCAGTACTTC. Its protein product is CASSQEASGSSYEQYF. Full variable domain (rest looked up from reference TRBV7-2 and TRBJ2-7): GAGVSQSPSNKVTEKGKDVELRCDPISGHTALYWYRQSLGQGLEFLIYFQGNSAPDKSGLPSDRFSAERTGGSVSTLTIQRTQQEDSAVYLCASSQEASGSSYEQYFGPGTRLTVT.

The table lists this clonotype with many counts. The chain carries TRBV2 and TRBJ1-5; D is ambiguous. The CDR3 loop spans 12 amino acids. Trimming left V 1 base short and J 8 bases short, with 6 bases between. Germline V lookup: CDR1 SNHLY, CDR2 FYNNEI. The CDR3 here is CASSEGYEPQHF. As DNA, the CDR3 is TGTGCCAGCAGTGAAGGGTACGAGCCCCAGCATTTT.

This clonotype was counted only a few times. This chain joins TRBV7-8 and TRBJ2-7; D uncertain. Trimming pared 1 base from V and 2 bases from J, leaving 12 bases between. Germline V gene sequence: CDR1 SGHVS, CDR2 FQNEAQ. This CDR3 spans 15 amino acids. DNA for the CDR3: TGTGCCAGCAGCTTAGGTCCAAGTTCCACCTACGAGCAGTACTTC. This codes for CASSLGPSSTYEQYF.

This sequence joins TRBV25-1 and TRBJ1-1; a possible D gene is TRBD1 (6 bases). The CDR3 totals 15 residues. The V and J ends lost 5 bases and 1 base respectively, with 14 bases between them. CDR1 is MGHDK and CDR2 is SYGVNS in the germline V gene. CDR3 DNA: TGTGCCAGCAGTACGCCTTCAGGGGCGAACACTGAAGCTTTCTTT. Amino acid sequence: CASSTPSGANTEAFF.

The CDR3 bases are TGCAGCGTTGAGGGTATCACTGAAGCTTTCTTT. It translates to CSVEGITEAFF. J is TRBJ1-1 and V is TRBV29-1; D is unresolved. Germline CDR1 is SQVTM and CDR2 is ANQGSEA. The CDR3 is 11 residues long. Trimming took 3 bases from V and 4 from J, leaving 6 bases between them.

The sample holds a few counts of this clonotype. The chain links TRBV7-8 to TRBJ2-7; TRBD2 agrees at 8 bases. Looked up from germline, CDR1 is SGHVS and CDR2 is FQNEAQ. The V gene end was trimmed by 3 bases and the J gene end by 6 bases; junction bases not matched to a gene: 7. The CDR3 is made up of 14 amino acids. The CDR3 sequence is CASSFDGRASEQYF. CDR3 sequence (DNA): TGTGCCAGCAGCTTTGACGGGAGGGCCTCCGAGCAGTACTTC.

In the case of this clonotype: At one end, the junction sequence differs from germline, possibly due to a read error. The chain links TRBV7-7 to TRBJ2-7; 10 bases align to TRBD2. The CDR3 is 15 amino acids. Germline V gives CDR1 SSHAT, CDR2 FNYEAQ (reference sequence). CDR3 DNA sequence: TGTGCTAGCAGGCCTCCACGGACTAGCGGTTTCGAGCAGTACTTC. Translated: CASRPPRTSGFEQYF.

V usage is TRBV2 and J usage is TRBJ1-1; a weak D match, TRBD1 (6 bases). Germline loops: CDR1 SNHLY, CDR2 FYNNEI. The CDR3 length is 17 residues. V was clipped by 4 bases and J by 2 bases, with 20 bases between them. The CDR3 sequence is CASSVPYGRGTNTEAFF. Written as DNA, the CDR3 is TGTGCCAGCAGTGTCCCCTACGGAAGGGGGACCAACACTGAAGCTTTCTTT. The variable domain in full, completed from reference TRBV2 and TRBJ1-1, reads EPEVTQTPSHQVTQMGQEVILRCVPISNHLYFYWYRQILGQKVEFLVSFYNNEISEKSEIFDDQFSVERPDGSNFTLKIRSTKLEDSAMYFCASSVPYGRGTNTEAFFGQGTRLTVV.

This clonotype showed up just once. The genes are TRBV7-3 and TRBJ2-5, with a possible D match to TRBD1 (5 bases). Germline-derived CDR1 and CDR2 are SGHTA and FQGTGA. The V and J ends lost 5 bases and 2 bases respectively, with 12 bases between them. The CDR3 has 14 residues. The CDR3 spells CASSTSTEQETQYF. CDR3 sequence (DNA): TGTGCCAGCAGCACCTCGACAGAGCAAGAGACCCAGTACTTC. Full variable domain (outside the CDR3, taken from reference TRBV7-3 and TRBJ2-5): GAGVSQTPSNKVTEKGKYVELRCDPISGHTALYWYRQSLGQGPEFLIYFQGTGAADDSGLPNDRFFAVRPEGSVSTLKIQRTERGDSAVYLCASSTSTEQETQYFGPGTRLLVL.

The chain carries TRBV6-1 and TRBJ1-5, with 7 bases fitting TRBD1. CDR1 MNHNS and CDR2 SASEGT come from the germline V gene. The CDR3 is 17 residues long. With 6 bases clipped from V and 5 bases from J, the junction kept 16 bases outside the gene matches. Here the CDR3 DNA reads TGTGCCAGCAGCCCAATATTAATGAGGCAGGGGGATCAGCCCCAGCATTTT. It specifies CASSPILMRQGDQPQHF.

Many counts were recorded for this clonotype. The chain recombines TRBV15 with TRBJ1-1, with a weak D call TRBD1 (6 bases). V was clipped by 0 bases and J by 2 bases, with 13 bases between them. This CDR3 contains 16 residues. Germline V gene data show CDR1 as LNHNV and CDR2 as YYDKDF (reference sequence). DNA of the CDR3: TGTGCCACCAGCAGAGAGGTGGGGGGCGGCAACACTGAAGCTTTCTTT. Encoded protein: CATSREVGGGNTEAFF.